A single TCR beta chain is shown here with its context. CDR3 length: 17 amino acids. V lost 6 bases and J lost 0, with 21 bases in between. The germline V gene has CDR1 SGDLS and CDR2 YYNGEE. The data stem from a study of blood T cell repertoires in COVID-19. Only in-frame clones appear in the TCRdb table, and some are missing; sequencing was by immunoSEQ multiplex PCR. The repertoire has more than 95,000 clones, about four fifths of them found once; the top ten carry approximately 3.6%. The source material was peripheral blood. The TCR was taken from a woman aged 80 or older with active or convalescent COVID-19. The chain uses TRBV9 and TRBJ1-2, with D perhaps matching TRBD1 (5 bases). The CDR3 coding sequence is TGTGCCAGCACCCGATCGGGTCAGGGTAGGACTAACTATGGCTACACCTTC. Translated, it gives CASTRSGQGRTNYGYTF. Full variable domain (rest looked up from reference TRBV9 and TRBJ1-2): DSGVTQTPKHLITATGQRVTLRCSPRSGDLSVYWYQQSLDQGLQFLIQYYNGEERAKGNILERFSAQQFPDLHSELNLSSLELGDSALYFCASTRSGQGRTNYGYTFGSGTRLTVV.